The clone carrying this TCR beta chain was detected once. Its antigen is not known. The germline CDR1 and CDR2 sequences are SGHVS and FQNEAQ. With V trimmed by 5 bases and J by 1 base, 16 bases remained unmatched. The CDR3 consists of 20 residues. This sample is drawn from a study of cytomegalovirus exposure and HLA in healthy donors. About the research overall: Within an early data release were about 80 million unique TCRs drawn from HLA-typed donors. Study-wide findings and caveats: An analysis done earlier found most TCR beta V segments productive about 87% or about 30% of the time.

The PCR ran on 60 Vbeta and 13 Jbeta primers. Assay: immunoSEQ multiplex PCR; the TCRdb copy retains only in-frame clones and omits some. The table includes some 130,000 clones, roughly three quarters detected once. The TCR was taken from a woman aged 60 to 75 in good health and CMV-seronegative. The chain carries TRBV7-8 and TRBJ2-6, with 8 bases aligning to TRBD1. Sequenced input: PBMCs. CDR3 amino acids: CASSQSRNRGVGSGANVLTF. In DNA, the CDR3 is TGTGCCAGCAGCCAAAGCCGGAACAGGGGGGTCGGGTCTGGGGCCAACGTCCTGACTTTC.